This T cell receptor beta chain stems from a study of pediatric ulcerative colitis. Study conclusions and caveats: All ulcerative colitis patients, but no controls, carried two rectal clonotypes. Substantially fewer templates came from a couple of patients' blood samples.

Some clones are missing from TCRdb's copy, which holds only in-frame ones; the method was immunoSEQ multiplex PCR. The table lists about 64,000 clones, about 90% of them singletons. Only one count was recorded for this clone. Its specificity is unknown. The trim removed 5 bases at V and 6 bases at J, leaving 5 bases unmatched. The CDR3 runs 14 residues. Looked up from germline, CDR1 is SGHAT and CDR2 is FQNNGV. This sequence originates from a boy younger than 18 with severe ulcerative colitis. The chain is built from TRBV11-2 and TRBJ2-1; 9 positions agree with TRBD2. Sequencing was done on a sample of blood. CDR3 loop: CASSHPGLANEQFF. Here the CDR3 DNA reads TGTGCCAGCAGCCACCCGGGACTAGCCAATGAGCAGTTCTTC.